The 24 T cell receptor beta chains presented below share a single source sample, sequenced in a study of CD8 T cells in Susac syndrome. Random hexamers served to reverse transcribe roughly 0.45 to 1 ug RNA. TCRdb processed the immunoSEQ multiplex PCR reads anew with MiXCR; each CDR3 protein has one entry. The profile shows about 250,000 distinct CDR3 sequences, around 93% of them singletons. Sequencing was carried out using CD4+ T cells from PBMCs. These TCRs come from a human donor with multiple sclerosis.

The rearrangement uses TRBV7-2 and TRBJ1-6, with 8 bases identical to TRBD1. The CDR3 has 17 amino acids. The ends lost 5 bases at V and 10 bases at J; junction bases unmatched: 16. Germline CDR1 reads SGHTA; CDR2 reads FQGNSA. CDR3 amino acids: CASSLLGQGAQSSPLHF. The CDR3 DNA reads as TGTGCCAGCAGCCTTCTCGGACAGGGAGCACAGAGCTCACCCCTCCACTTT. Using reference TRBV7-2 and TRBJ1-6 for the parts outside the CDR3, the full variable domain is GAGVSQSPSNKVTEKGKDVELRCDPISGHTALYWYRQSLGQGLEFLIYFQGNSAPDKSGLPSDRFSAERTGGSVSTLTIQRTQQEDSAVYLCASSLLGQGAQSSPLHFGNGTRLTVT.

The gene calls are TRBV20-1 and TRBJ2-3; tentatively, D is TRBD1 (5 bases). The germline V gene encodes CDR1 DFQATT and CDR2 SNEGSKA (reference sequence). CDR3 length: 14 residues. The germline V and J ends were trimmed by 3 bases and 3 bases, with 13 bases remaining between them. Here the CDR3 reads CSARGGAGTDTQYF. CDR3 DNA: TGCAGTGCTAGGGGTGGGGCAGGGACAGATACGCAGTATTTT.

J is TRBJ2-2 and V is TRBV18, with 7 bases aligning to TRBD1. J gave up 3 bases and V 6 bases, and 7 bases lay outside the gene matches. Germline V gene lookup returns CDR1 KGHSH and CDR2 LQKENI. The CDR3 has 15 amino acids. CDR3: CASSFDRVDTGELFF. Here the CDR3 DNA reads TGTGCCAGCTCTTTCGACAGGGTGGACACCGGGGAGCTGTTTTTT. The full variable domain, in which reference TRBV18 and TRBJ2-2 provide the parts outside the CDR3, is NAGVMQNPRHLVRRRGQEARLRCSPMKGHSHVYWYRQLPEEGLKFMVYLQKENIIDESGMPKERFSAEFPKEGPSILRIQQVVRGDSAAYFCASSFDRVDTGELFFGEGSRLTVL.

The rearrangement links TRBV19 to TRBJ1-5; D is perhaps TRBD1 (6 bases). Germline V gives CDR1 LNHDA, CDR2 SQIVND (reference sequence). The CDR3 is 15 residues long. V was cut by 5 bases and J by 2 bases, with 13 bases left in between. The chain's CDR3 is CASSGGGRGNQPQHF. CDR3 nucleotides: TGTGCCAGTAGTGGTGGGGGGCGAGGCAATCAGCCCCAGCATTTT.

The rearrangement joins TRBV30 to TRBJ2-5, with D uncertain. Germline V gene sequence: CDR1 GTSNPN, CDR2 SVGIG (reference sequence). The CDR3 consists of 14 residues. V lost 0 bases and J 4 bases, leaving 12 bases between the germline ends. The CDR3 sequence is CAWSVVAARETQYF. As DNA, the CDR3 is TGTGCCTGGAGTGTGGTAGCCGCGCGAGAGACCCAGTACTTC.

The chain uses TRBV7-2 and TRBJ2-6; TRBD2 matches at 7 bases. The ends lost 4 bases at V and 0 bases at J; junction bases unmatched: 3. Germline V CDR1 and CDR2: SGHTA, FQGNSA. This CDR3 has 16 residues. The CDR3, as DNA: TGTGCCAGCAGCTCGAGCGGGACCTCTGGGGCCAACGTCCTGACTTTC. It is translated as CASSSSGTSGANVLTF. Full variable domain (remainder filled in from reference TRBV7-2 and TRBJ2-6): GAGVSQSPSNKVTEKGKDVELRCDPISGHTALYWYRQSLGQGLEFLIYFQGNSAPDKSGLPSDRFSAERTGGSVSTLTIQRTQQEDSAVYLCASSSSGTSGANVLTFGAGSRLTVL.

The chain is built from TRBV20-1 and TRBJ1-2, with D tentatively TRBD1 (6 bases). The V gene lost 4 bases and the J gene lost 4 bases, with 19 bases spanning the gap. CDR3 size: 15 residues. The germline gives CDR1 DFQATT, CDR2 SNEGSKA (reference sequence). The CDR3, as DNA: TGCAGTGCTATACCCATCTCGACAGGTGGCTATGGCTACACCTTC. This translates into CSAIPISTGGYGYTF.

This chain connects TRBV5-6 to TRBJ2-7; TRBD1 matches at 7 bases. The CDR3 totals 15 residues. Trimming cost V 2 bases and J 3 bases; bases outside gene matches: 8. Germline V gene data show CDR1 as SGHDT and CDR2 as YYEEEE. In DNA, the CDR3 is TGTGCCAGCAGCTTCTCGGGACAGATAAACTACGAGCAGTACGTC. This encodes CASSFSGQINYEQYV.

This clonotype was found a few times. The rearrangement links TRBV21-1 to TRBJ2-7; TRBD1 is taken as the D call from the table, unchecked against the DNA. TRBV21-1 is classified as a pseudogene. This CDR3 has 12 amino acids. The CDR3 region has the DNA TGTGCCAGCCGGGGGTCGTCCTACGAGCAGTACGTC. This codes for CASRGSSYEQYV.

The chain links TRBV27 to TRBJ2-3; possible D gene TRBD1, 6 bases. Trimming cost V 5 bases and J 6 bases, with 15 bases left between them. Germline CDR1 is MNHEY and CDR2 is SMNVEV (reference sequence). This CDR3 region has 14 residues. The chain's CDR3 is CASSLTGSEDTQYF. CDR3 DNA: TGTGCCAGCAGTCTTACAGGGAGTGAGGATACGCAGTATTTT.

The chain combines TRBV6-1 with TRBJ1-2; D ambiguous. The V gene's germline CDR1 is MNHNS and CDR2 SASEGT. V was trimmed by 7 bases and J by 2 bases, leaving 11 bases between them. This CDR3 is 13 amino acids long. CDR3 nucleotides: TGTGCCAGCAATTGGCCGGGAAACTATGGCTACACCTTC. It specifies CASNWPGNYGYTF.

The CDR3 region has the DNA TGTGCCAGCAGCTTATCTCTAACCCCGACGGAAGCTTTCTTT. Amino acid sequence: CASSLSLTPTEAFF. The chain links TRBV7-9 to TRBJ1-1; no reliable D call. The CDR3 sequence is 14 residues long. The ends were cut back, 2 bases at V and 8 bases at J, with 15 bases in the middle. Per the germline V gene, CDR1 is SEHNR and CDR2 is FQNEAQ (reference sequence).

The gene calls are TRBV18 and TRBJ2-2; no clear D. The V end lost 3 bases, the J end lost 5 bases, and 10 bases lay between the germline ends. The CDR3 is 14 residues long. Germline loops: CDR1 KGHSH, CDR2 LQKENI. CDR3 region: CASSPSLSTGELFF. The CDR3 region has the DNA TGTGCCAGCTCACCCTCACTGTCTACCGGGGAGCTGTTTTTT.

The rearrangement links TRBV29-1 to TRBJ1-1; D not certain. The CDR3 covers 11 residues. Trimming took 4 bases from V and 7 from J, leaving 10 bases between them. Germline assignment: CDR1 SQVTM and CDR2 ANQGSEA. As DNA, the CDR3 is TGCAGCGTTGCGGGTGAGGTTGAAGCTTTCTTT. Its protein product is CSVAGEVEAFF. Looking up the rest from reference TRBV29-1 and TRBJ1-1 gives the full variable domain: SAVISQKPSRDICQRGTSLTIQCQVDSQVTMMFWYRQQPGQSLTLIATANQGSEATYESGFVIDKFPISRPNLTFSTLTVSNMSPEDSSIYLCSVAGEVEAFFGQGTRLTVV.

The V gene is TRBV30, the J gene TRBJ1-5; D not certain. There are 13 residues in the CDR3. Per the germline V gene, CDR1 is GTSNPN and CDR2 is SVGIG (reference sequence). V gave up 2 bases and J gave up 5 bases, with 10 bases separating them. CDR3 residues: CAWSLAFDQPQHF. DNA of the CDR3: TGTGCCTGGAGTCTGGCCTTCGATCAGCCCCAGCATTTT.

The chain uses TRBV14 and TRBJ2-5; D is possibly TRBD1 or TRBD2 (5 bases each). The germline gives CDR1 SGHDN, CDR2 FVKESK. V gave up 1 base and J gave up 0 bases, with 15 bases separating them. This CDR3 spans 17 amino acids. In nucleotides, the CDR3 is TGTGCCAGCAGCCAAGTAGGGCTCAGGGAGTACCAAGAGACCCAGTACTTC. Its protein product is CASSQVGLREYQETQYF.

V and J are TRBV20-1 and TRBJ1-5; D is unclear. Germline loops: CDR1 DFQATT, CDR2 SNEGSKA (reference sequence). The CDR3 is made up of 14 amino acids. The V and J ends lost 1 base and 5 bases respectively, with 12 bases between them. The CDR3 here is CSARGPSYDQPQHF. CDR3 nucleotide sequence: TGCAGTGCTAGAGGCCCTAGTTATGATCAGCCCCAGCATTTT.

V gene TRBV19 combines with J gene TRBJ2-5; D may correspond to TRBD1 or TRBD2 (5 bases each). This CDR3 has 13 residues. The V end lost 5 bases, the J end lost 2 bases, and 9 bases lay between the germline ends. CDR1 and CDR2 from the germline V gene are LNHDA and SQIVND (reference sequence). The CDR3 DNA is TGTGCCAGTAGTTGGGACGGACAAGAGACCCAGTACTTC. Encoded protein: CASSWDGQETQYF.

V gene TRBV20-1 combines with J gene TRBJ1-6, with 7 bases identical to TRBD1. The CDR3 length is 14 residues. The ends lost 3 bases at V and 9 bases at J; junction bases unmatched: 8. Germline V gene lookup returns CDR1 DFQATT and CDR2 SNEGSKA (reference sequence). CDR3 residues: CSARSTGLVSPLHF. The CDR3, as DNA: TGCAGTGCTAGGTCGACAGGGCTAGTTTCACCCCTCCACTTT.

In DNA form, the CDR3 reads TGTGCCAGCAGCGCCGTTAATCAGGGGAGAACCTACGAGCAGTACGTC. Translating it yields CASSAVNQGRTYEQYV. The chain has TRBV5-6 and TRBJ2-7; the D gene is possibly TRBD1 (6 bases). The CDR3 is 16 amino acids. Trimming shortened V by 4 bases and J by 2 bases, and 19 bases separated the two germline ends. Germline loops: CDR1 SGHDT, CDR2 YYEEEE.

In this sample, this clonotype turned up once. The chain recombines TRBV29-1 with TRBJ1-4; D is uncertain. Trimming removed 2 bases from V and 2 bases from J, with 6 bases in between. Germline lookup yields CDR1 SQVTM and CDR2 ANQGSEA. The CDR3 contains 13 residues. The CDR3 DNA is TGCAGCGTTGAATCGGTGACTAATGAAAAACTGTTTTTT. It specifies CSVESVTNEKLFF.

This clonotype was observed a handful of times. Here the CDR3 DNA reads TGTGCCAGCAGTGATGGTCATTCACCCCTCCACTTT. Its protein product is CASSDGHSPLHF. V and J are TRBV25-1 and TRBJ1-6; no definite D call. The CDR3 length is 12 residues. The V gene's germline CDR1 is MGHDK and CDR2 SYGVNS. V lost 3 bases and J 8 bases, leaving 5 bases between the germline ends.

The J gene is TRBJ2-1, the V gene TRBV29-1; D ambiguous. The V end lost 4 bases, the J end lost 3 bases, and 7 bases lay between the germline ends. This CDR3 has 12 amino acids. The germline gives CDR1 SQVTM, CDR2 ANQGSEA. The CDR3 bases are TGCAGCGTTGGGATGGTCTACAATGAGCAGTTCTTC. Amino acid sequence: CSVGMVYNEQFF.

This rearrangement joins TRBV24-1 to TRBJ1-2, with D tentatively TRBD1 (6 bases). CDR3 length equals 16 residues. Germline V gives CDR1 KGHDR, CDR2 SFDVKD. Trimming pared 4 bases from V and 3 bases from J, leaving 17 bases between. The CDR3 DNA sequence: TGTGCCACCAGTGACCTAACAGGGAAATCGGACTATGGCTACACCTTC. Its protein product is CATSDLTGKSDYGYTF.